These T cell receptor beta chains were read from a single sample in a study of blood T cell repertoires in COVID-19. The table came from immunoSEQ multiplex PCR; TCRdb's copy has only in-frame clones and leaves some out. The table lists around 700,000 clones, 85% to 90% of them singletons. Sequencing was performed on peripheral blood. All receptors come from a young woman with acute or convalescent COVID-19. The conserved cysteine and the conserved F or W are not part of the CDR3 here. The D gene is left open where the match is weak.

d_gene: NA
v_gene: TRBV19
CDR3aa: ASGGGNQPQH

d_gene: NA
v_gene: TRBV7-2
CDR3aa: ASSLNYGYT

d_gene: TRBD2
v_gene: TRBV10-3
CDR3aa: AISEPVAGGRYYNEQF

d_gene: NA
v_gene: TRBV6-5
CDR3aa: ASRIREDYGYT

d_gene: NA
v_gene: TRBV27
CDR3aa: ASSFGEAGNEQF

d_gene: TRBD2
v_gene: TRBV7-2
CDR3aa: ASRNSGGAGTQY

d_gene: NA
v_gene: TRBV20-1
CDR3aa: SASGLGNYGYT

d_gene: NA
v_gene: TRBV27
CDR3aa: ASSLGRISEQY

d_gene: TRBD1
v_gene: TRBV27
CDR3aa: ASRPDRILNTEAF

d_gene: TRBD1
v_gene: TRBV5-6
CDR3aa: ASSFGTASNYGYT

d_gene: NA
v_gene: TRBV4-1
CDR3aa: ASGASSYEQY

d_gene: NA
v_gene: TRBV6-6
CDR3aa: ASSFQDEQF

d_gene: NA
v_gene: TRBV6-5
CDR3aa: ASSTGNTIY

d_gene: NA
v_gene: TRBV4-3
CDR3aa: ASSQDLTGSYGYT

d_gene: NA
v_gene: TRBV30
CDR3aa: AWATGANTGELF

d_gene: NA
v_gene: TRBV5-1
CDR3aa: ASTYRVGYEQY

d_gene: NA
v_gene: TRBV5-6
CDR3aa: ASSLAFEGAF

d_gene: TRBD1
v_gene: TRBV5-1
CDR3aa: ASSPGQGGYNEQF